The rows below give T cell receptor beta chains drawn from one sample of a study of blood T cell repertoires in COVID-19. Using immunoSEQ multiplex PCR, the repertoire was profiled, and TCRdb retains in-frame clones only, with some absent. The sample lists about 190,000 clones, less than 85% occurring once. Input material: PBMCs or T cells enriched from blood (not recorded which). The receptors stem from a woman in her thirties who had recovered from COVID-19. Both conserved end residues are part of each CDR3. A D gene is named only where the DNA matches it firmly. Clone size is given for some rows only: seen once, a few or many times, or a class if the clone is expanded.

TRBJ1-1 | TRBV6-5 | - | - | TGTGCCAGCAGTCCATCAGGAACCGAAGCTTTCTTT | CASSPSGTEAFF
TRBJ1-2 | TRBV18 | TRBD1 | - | TGTGCCAGCTCACCACCGAGGACAGGCCTTACAACCTTC | CASSPPRTGLTTF
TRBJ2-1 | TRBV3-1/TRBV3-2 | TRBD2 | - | TGTGCCAGTAGACTAGCGGGAGGGGGCTCCTACAATGAGCAGTTCTTC | CASRLAGGGSYNEQFF
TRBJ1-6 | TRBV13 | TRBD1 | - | TGTGCCAGCAGCTTCGCCCGGACAGGGGCACCCTCACCCCTCCACTTT | CASSFARTGAPSPLHF
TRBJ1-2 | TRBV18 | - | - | TGTGCCAGCTCACCGCAGAATAGGGGGAATGGCTACACCTTC | CASSPQNRGNGYTF
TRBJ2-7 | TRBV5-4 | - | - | TGTGCCAGCAGCCCGAATCCCCCGGGGGGCCGGAGCGAGCAGTACTTC | CASSPNPPGGRSEQYF
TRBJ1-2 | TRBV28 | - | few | TGTGCCAGCAGTTACCCACTTGAGACAAGCGGTGGCTACACCTTC | CASSYPLETSGGYTF
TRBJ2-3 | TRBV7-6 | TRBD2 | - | TGTGCCAGCAGCCCCCGTTCGACTAGCGGGGGGGCGACAGATACGCAGTATTTT | CASSPRSTSGGATDTQYF
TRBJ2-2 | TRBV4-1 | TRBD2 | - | TGCGCCAGCAGCCAAGGGGCAGCGGGAGGGCCTAACGGGGAGCTGTTTTTT | CASSQGAAGGPNGELFF
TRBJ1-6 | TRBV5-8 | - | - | TGTGCCAGCAGCCCCGGGGAGGGAGGCTCACCCCTCCACTTT | CASSPGEGGSPLHF
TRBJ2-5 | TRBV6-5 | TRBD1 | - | TGTGCCAGCAGTTACCTTGGGACAGGGGAAGAGACCCAGTACTTC | CASSYLGTGEETQYF
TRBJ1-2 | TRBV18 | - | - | TGTGCCAGCTCACCACTTTTAACAGGTGGTGATATCTATGGCTACACCTTC | CASSPLLTGGDIYGYTF
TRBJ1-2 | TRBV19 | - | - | TGTGCCAGTAGTATAGGGGAGTCCTATGGCTACACCTTC | CASSIGESYGYTF
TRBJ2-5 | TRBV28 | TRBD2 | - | TGTGCCAGCAGACGCGGGAGACAAGAGACCCAGTACTTC | CASRRGRQETQYF
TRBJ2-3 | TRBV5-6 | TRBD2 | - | TGTGCCAGCAGCCGGACTAGCGGGGGTTCCGATACGCAGTATTTT | CASSRTSGGSDTQYF
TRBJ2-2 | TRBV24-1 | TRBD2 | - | TGTGCCACCAGTGATACGCTTACGAGCGGGAGTGATACCGGGGAGCTGTTTTTT | CATSDTLTSGSDTGELFF
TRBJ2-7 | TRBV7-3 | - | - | TGTGCCAGCAGCTCGGGACTGGGGGAGCAGTACTTC | CASSSGLGEQYF
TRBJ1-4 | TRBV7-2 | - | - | TGTGCCAGCAGCCGCGGGGCCTCGAATGAAAAACTGTTTTTT | CASSRGASNEKLFF
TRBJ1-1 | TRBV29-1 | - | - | TGCAGCGCCAACAGGAACACTGAAGCTTTCTTT | CSANRNTEAFF
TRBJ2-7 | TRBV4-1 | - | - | TGCGCCAGCAGCCAAATAACGGGACAAGGCTACGAGCAGTACTTC | CASSQITGQGYEQYF
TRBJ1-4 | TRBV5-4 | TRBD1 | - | TGTGCCAGCAGCTGGATCGACAGGGAAGGGCGGGAAAAACTGTTTTTT | CASSWIDREGREKLFF
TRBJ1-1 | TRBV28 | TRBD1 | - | TGTGCCAGCAGTGCCGGGACAGGGGTTGGGACTTTCTTT | CASSAGTGVGTFF
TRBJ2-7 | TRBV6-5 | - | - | TGTGCCAGCAGCGGGTTTGGGGGCCTCTACGAGCAGTACTTC | CASSGFGGLYEQYF
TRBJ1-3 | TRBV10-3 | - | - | TGTGCCATCAGTGCCTTAACAGGTATCTCTGGAAACACCATATATTTT | CAISALTGISGNTIYF
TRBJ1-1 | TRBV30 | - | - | TGTGCCTGGGCCCAGGGGAACACTGAAGCTTTCTTT | CAWAQGNTEAFF
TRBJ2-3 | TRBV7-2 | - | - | TGTGCCAGCAGCTCCACCTGGGGCCTAGGAGATACGCAGTATTTT | CASSSTWGLGDTQYF
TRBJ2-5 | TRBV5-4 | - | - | TGTGCCAGCAGCTTGGCCCCGGAATGGCGGCGCGGGGAGACCCAGTACTTC | CASSLAPEWRRGETQYF
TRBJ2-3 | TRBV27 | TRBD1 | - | TGTGCCAGCAAAATGGGGACAGGGAAGTCTAGCACAGATACGCAGTATTTT | CASKMGTGKSSTDTQYF
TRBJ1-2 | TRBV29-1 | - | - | TGCAGCGTTGAAAGATCAGGGTATGGCTACACCTTC | CSVERSGYGYTF
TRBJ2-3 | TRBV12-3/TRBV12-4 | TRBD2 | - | TGTGCCAGTCTAGCGGGGGGGGTGGATACGCAGTATTTT | CASLAGGVDTQYF
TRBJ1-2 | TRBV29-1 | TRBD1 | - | TGCAGCGTACAGGGGGCATCGGGCTACACCTTC | CSVQGASGYTF
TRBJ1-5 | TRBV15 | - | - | TGTGCCACCAGCAGATCCGCCCCAGGTCCCCCTTCCTTATATAGCAATCAGCCCCAGCATTTT | CATSRSAPGPPSLYSNQPQHF
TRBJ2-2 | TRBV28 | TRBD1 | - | TGTGCCAGCAGTCAAACTCGACAGGGGTATAGGACTAAGAACACCGGGGAGCTGTTTTTT | CASSQTRQGYRTKNTGELFF
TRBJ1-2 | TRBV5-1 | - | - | TGCGCCAGCAGCTTCAACAGGAACTATGGCTACACCTTC | CASSFNRNYGYTF
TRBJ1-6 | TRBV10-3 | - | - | TGTGCCATCAGTGAGTGGCTCGAAAGCTCCTATAATTCACCCCTCCACTTT | CAISEWLESSYNSPLHF
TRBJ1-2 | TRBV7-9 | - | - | TGTGCCAGCAGCTTCCAGGGTCAGGGCTATGGCTACACCTTC | CASSFQGQGYGYTF
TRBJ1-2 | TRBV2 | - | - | TGTGCCAGCAGAGTGGGTGGAGGGATAAACTATGGCTACACCTTC | CASRVGGGINYGYTF
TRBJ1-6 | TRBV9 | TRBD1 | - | TGTGCCAGCAGCGCACAGGGGCAGTGGAATTCACCCCTCCACTTT | CASSAQGQWNSPLHF
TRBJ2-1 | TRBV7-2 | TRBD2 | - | TGTGCCAGCAGCTTGACGAGCGGGGGATACAATGAGCAGTTCTTC | CASSLTSGGYNEQFF
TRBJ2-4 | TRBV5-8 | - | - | TGTGCCAGCAGCTTGTGGTCAGGGGTTTTAAAAAACATTCAGTACTTC | CASSLWSGVLKNIQYF